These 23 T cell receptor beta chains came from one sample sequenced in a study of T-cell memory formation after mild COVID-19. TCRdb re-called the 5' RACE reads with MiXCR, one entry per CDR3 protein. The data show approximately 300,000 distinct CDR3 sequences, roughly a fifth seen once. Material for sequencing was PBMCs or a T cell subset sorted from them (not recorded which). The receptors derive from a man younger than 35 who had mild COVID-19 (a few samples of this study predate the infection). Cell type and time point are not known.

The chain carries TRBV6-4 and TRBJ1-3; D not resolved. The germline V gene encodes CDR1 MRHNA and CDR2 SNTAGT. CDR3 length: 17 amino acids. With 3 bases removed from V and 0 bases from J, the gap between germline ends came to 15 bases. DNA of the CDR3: TGTGCCAGCAGTGATGAAAGCCGGGCCGACTCTGGAAACACCATATATTTT. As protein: CASSDESRADSGNTIYF.

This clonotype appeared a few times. CDR3 loop: CASSQVGAAKNIQYF. The CDR3 nucleotides are TGCGCCAGCAGCCAAGTAGGCGCGGCCAAAAACATTCAGTACTTC. The chain recombines TRBV4-3 with TRBJ2-4; no clear D. This CDR3 comprises 15 residues. V was pared by 1 base and J by 1 base, with 8 bases between. The germline V gene has CDR1 LGHNA and CDR2 YSLEER.

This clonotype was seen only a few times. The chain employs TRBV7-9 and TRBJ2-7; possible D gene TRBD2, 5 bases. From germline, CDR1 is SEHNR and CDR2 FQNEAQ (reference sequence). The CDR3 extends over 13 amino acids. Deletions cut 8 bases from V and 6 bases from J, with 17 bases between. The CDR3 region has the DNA TGTGCCAGCGGGCCGGGGTTTATGGGCGAGCAGTACTTC. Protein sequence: CASGPGFMGEQYF.

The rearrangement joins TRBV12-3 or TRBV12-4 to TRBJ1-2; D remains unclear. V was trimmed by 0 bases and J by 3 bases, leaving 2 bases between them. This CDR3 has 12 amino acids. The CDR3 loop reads CASSLAYYGYTF. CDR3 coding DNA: TGTGCCAGCAGTTTAGCCTACTATGGCTACACCTTC.

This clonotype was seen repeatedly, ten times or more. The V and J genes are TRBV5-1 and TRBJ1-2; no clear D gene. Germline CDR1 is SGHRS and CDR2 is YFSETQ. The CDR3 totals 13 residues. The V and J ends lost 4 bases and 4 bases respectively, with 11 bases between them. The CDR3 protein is CASSAGPSYGYTF. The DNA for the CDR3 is TGCGCCAGCAGCGCTGGACCTAGCTATGGCTACACCTTC.

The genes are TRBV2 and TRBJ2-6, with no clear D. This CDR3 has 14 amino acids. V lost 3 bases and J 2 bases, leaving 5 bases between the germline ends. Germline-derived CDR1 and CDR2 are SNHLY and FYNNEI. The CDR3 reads CASSDRTGANVLTF. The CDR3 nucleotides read TGTGCCAGCAGTGATCGGACTGGGGCCAACGTCCTGACTTTC.

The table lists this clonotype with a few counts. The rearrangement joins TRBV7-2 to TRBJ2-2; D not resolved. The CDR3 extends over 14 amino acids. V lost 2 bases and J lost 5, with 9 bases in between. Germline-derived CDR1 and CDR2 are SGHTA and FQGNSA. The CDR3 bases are TGTGCCAGCAGCTTATATTCGGTAACCGGGGAGCTGTTTTTT. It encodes CASSLYSVTGELFF.

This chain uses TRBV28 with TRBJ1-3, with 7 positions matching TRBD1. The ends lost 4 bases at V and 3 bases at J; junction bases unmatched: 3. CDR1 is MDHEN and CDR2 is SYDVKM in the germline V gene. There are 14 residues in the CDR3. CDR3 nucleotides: TGTGCCAGCAGTTCCAGGGGGGTTGGAAACACCATATATTTT. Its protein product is CASSSRGVGNTIYF.

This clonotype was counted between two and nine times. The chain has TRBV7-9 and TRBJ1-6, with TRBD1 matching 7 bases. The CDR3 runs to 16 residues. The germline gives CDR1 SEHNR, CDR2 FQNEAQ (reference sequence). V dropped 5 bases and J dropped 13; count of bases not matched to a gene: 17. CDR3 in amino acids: CASSPPGGVGYFPLHF. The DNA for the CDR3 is TGTGCCAGCAGCCCCCCAGGGGGGGTGGGGTATTTTCCCCTCCACTTT.

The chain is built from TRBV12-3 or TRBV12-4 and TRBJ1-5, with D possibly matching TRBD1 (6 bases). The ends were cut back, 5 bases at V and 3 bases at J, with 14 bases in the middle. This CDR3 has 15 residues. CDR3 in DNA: TGTGCCAGCAGTCCAGGACAGAGTTTCAATCAGCCCCAGCATTTT. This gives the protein CASSPGQSFNQPQHF.

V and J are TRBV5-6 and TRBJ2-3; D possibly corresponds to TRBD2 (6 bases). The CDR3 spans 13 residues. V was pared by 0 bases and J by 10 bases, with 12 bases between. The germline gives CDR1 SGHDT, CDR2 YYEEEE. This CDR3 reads CASSLDGWEAQYF. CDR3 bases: TGTGCCAGCAGCTTGGATGGCTGGGAGGCGCAGTATTTT.

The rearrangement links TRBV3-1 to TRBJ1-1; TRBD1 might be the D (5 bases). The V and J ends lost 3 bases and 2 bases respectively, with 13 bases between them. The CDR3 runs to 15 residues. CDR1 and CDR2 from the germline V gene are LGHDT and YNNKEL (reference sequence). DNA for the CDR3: TGTGCCAGCAGCCAGTCAGGGTTACCTAACACTGAAGCTTTCTTT. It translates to CASSQSGLPNTEAFF.

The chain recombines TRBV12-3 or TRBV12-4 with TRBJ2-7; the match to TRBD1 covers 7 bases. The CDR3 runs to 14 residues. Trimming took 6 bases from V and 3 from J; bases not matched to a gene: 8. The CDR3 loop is CASSTTGTNYEQYF. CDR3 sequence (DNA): TGTGCCAGCAGCACGACAGGGACAAACTACGAGCAGTACTTC.

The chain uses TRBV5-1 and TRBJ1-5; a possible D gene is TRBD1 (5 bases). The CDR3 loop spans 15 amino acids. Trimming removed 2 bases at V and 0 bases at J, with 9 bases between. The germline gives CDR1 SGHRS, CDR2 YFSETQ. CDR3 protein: CASSFGTDSNQPQHF. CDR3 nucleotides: TGCGCCAGCAGCTTTGGGACGGATAGCAATCAGCCCCAGCATTTT. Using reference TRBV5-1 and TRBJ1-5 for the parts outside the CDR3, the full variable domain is KAGVTQTPRYLIKTRGQQVTLSCSPISGHRSVSWYQQTPGQGLQFLFEYFSETQRNKGNFPGRFSGRQFSNSRSEMNVSTLELGDSALYLCASSFGTDSNQPQHFGDGTRLSIL.

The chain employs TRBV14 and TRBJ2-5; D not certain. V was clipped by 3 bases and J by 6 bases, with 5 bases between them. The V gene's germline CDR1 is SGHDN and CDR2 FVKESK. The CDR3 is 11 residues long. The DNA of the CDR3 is TGTGCCAGCAGCCACTCCCAGACCCAGTACTTC. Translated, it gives CASSHSQTQYF.

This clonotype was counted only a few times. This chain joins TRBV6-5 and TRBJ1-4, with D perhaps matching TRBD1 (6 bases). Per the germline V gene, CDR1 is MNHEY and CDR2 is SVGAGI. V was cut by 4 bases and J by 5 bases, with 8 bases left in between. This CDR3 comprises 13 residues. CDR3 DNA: TGTGCCAGCAGTTCAACAGGGAATGAAAAACTGTTTTTT. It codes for CASSSTGNEKLFF.

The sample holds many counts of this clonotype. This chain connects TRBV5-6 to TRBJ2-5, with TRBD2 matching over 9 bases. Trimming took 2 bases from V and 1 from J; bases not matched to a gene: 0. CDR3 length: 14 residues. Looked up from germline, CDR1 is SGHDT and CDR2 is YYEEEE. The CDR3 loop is CASSLAGGQETQYF. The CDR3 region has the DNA TGTGCCAGCAGCTTAGCGGGGGGCCAAGAGACCCAGTACTTC.

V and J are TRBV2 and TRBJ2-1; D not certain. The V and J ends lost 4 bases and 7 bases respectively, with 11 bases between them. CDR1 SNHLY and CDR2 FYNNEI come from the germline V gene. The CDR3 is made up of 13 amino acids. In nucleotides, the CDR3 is TGTGCCAGCAGTGGTTGGCTAGTAAATGAGCAGTTCTTC. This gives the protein CASSGWLVNEQFF.

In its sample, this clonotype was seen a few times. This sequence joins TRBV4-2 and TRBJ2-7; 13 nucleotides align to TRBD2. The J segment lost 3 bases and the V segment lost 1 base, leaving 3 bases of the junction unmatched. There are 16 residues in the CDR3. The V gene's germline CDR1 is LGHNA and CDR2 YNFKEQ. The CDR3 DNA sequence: TGTGCCAGCAGCCAAGGTGGGACTAGCGGGGTCTACGAGCAGTACTTC. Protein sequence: CASSQGGTSGVYEQYF.

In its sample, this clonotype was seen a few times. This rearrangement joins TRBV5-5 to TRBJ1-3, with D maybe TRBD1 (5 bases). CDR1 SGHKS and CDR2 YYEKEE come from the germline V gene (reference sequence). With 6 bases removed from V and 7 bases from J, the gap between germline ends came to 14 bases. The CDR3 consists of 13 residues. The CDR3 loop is CASNQGEGNTIYF. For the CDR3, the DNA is TGTGCCAGCAATCAGGGCGAGGGGAACACCATATATTTT.

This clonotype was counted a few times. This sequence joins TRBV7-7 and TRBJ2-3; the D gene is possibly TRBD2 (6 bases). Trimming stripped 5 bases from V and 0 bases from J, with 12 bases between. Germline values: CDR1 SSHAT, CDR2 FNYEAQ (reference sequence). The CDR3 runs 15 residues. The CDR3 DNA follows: TGTGCCAGCAGCCCTGGACTAAGGAGCACAGATACGCAGTATTTT. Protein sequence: CASSPGLRSTDTQYF. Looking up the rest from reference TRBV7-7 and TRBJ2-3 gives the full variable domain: GAGVSQSPRYKVTKRGQDVTLRCDPISSHATLYWYQQALGQGPEFLTYFNYEAQPDKSGLPSDRFSAERPEGSISTLTIQRTEQRDSAMYRCASSPGLRSTDTQYFGPGTRLTVL.

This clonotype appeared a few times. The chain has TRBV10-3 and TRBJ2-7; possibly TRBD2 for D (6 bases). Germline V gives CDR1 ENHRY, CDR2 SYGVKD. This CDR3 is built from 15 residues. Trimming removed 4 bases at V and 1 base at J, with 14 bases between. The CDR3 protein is CAISGEAGSSYEQYF. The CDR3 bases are TGTGCCATCAGTGGGGAGGCTGGGTCTTCCTACGAGCAGTACTTC.

The CDR3 bases are TGTGCCAGCAGTCCCCTAGGAGGGAGGACTGAAGCTTTCTTT. It yields the protein CASSPLGGRTEAFF. This chain joins TRBV12-3 or TRBV12-4 and TRBJ1-1; D ambiguous. The V end lost 5 bases, the J end lost 5 bases, and 15 bases lay between the germline ends. This CDR3 contains 14 residues.